Each of the 11 T cell receptor beta chains below was sequenced from the same sample in a study of response to subunit inactivated influenza vaccine. One entry per CDR3 protein, called by TCRdb with MiXCR from the RT-PCR reads. This table holds hundreds of thousands of distinct CDR3 sequences, around 13% found once. Sequencing used PBMCs from blood, obtained around 14 days before vaccination. These TCRs come from a man in his fifties or sixties who received an inactivated influenza vaccine.

This clonotype was detected ten times or more. This chain joins TRBV4-3 and TRBJ2-3, with D tentatively TRBD1 or TRBD2 (6 bases each). The V end lost 4 bases, the J end lost 1 base, and 12 bases lay between the germline ends. The CDR3 loop spans 15 amino acids. The germline gives CDR1 LGHNA, CDR2 YSLEER. CDR3 coding DNA: TGCGCCAGCAGCCCCCCCCGGGGGCGCACAGATACGCAGTATTTT. This translates into CASSPPRGRTDTQYF.

The chain carries TRBV28 and TRBJ1-2; D is uncertain. CDR1 MDHEN and CDR2 SYDVKM come from the germline V gene. V was clipped by 2 bases and J by 8 bases, with 21 bases between them. The CDR3 runs 16 residues. The CDR3 DNA reads as TGTGCCAGCAGTTTACTTGACACCATGTATAAGGGAGGCTACACCTTC. This sequence encodes CASSLLDTMYKGGYTF.

The rearrangement uses TRBV4-3 and TRBJ2-7; maybe TRBD1 (6 bases). This CDR3 is built from 16 residues. Germline CDR1 and CDR2: LGHNA and YSLEER. V lost 0 bases, J lost 0 bases, and 12 bases lay in between. The CDR3 protein is CASSQDPGVASYEQYF. DNA for the CDR3: TGCGCCAGCAGCCAAGACCCAGGGGTGGCCTCCTACGAGCAGTACTTC.

This clonotype was seen more than once but under ten times. The chain uses TRBV6-1 and TRBJ2-7; 7 bases are a match to TRBD2. There are 13 residues in the CDR3. In germline, CDR1 is MNHNS, CDR2 SASEGT. With V trimmed by 10 bases and J by 0 bases, 6 bases remained unmatched. In nucleotides, the CDR3 is TGTGCCACCTTCGGGGGGAGCTCCTACGAGCAGTACTTC. Amino acids: CATFGGSSYEQYF.

This clonotype was seen a few times. This chain joins TRBV19 and TRBJ2-1; TRBD2 agrees at 10 bases. The V segment lost 3 bases and the J segment 3 bases; nucleotides outside the gene matches: 5. This CDR3 has 16 amino acids. Germline V gene data show CDR1 as LNHDA and CDR2 as SQIVND (reference sequence). The DNA for the CDR3 is TGTGCCAGTAGTATTGGGCTAGCGGGAGACTACAATGAGCAGTTCTTC. Its protein product is CASSIGLAGDYNEQFF. Using reference TRBV19 and TRBJ2-1 for the parts outside the CDR3, the full variable domain is DGGITQSPKYLFRKEGQNVTLSCEQNLNHDAMYWYRQDPGQGLRLIYYSQIVNDFQKGDIAEGYSVSREKKESFPLTVTSAQKNPTAFYLCASSIGLAGDYNEQFFGPGTRLTVL.

This clonotype was picked up a small number of times. The V call is TRBV11-2, the J call TRBJ2-3; D is undetermined. This CDR3 is 12 amino acids long. CDR1 is SGHAT and CDR2 is FQNNGV in the germline V gene. Trimming shortened V by 4 bases and J by 4 bases, and 6 bases separated the two germline ends. CDR3 region: CASSSLSDTQYF. The CDR3 DNA reads TGTGCCAGCAGCTCACTCTCAGATACGCAGTATTTT.

The CDR3 loop is CATSRGPSGGWEQYF. DNA for the CDR3: TGTGCCACCAGCAGAGGCCCTAGCGGTGGCTGGGAGCAGTACTTC. The chain uses TRBV15 and TRBJ2-7; 7 bases are shared with TRBD2. The ends lost 1 base at V and 7 bases at J; junction bases unmatched: 10. This CDR3 is built from 15 residues. The V gene's germline CDR1 is LNHNV and CDR2 YYDKDF (reference sequence).

This clonotype appeared many times. This chain links TRBV5-1 with TRBJ2-3; a weak D match, TRBD2 (5 bases). Trimming cost V 4 bases and J 1 base, with 13 bases left between them. Germline V gives CDR1 SGHRS, CDR2 YFSETQ. The CDR3 has 15 residues. This chain's CDR3 is CASSPDFPGTDTQYF. CDR3 bases: TGCGCCAGCAGCCCGGACTTTCCTGGCACAGATACGCAGTATTTT.

This clonotype has more than one count but fewer than ten. The V and J genes are TRBV29-1 and TRBJ2-7, with D maybe TRBD1 (5 bases). V lost 4 bases to trimming and J lost 3 bases, with 13 bases between them. This CDR3 spans 13 amino acids. Germline CDR1 reads SQVTM; CDR2 reads ANQGSEA. CDR3 sequence reads: CSVVAGLNYEQYF. The CDR3 region has the DNA TGCAGCGTTGTGGCAGGGTTAAACTACGAGCAGTACTTC.

The chain is built from TRBV3-1 and TRBJ2-5; 10 positions match TRBD2. The CDR3 totals 15 residues. Germline V gene data show CDR1 as LGHDT and CDR2 as YNNKEL (reference sequence). J was trimmed by 4 bases and V by 1 base; bases with no gene match: 3. CDR3 protein: CASSQVASGGETQYF. CDR3 coding DNA: TGTGCCAGCAGCCAAGTAGCTAGCGGGGGAGAGACCCAGTACTTC.

V and J are TRBV20-1 and TRBJ1-5, with D unresolved. The CDR3 is 15 residues long. V was clipped by 0 bases and J by 5 bases, with 14 bases between them. Germline V CDR1 and CDR2: DFQATT, SNEGSKA (reference sequence). CDR3 amino acids: CSARDFRVRDQPQHF. CDR3 coding DNA: TGCAGTGCTAGAGATTTTAGGGTAAGGGATCAGCCCCAGCATTTT.